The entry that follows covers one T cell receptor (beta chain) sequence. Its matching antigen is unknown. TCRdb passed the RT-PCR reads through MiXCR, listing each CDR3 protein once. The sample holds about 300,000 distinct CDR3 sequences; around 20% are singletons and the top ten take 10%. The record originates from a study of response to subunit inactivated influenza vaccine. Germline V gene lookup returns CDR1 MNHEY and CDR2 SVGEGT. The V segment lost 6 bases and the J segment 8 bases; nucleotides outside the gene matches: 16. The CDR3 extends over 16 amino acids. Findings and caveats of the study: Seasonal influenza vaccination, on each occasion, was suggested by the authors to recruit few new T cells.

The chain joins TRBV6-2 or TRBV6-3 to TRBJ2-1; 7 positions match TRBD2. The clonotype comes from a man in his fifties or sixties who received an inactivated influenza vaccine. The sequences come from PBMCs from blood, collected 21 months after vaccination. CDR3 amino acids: CASSDTRGISGDEQFF. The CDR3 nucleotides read TGTGCCAGCAGCGACACGCGGGGGATATCAGGCGATGAGCAGTTCTTC.